The rows below give T cell receptor beta chains drawn from one sample of a study of human T cells and chemical hapten exposure. TCRdb ran MiXCR on the RACE reads and lists one entry per CDR3 protein. The sample records about 80,000 distinct CDR3 sequences, roughly 10% being singletons. The sample in question was whole blood, obtained in connection with sensitization to the hapten diphenylcyclopropenone (DPC). These receptor sequences come from a woman in her 30s with alopecia areata. Some clones in this sample may be carry-over from other donors' samples. Each CDR3 is given with its conserved first and last residue. Each record gives: clone size, J gene, V gene, D gene, CDR3 protein, CDR3 DNA. D genes are given only for firm matches. Clone size is shown for a subset of rows, as once, few, many or a class of expanded clone.

abundance: many
j_gene: TRBJ2-3
v_gene: TRBV6-5
d_gene: .
CDR3aa: CASSYGGVGTDTQYF
CDR3nt: TGTGCCAGCAGTTACGGCGGGGTTGGCACAGATACGCAGTATTTT

abundance: .
j_gene: TRBJ2-1
v_gene: TRBV20-1
d_gene: TRBD1
CDR3aa: CSARGQGVSGEQFF
CDR3nt: TGCAGTGCTAGGGGACAGGGGGTGTCCGGTGAGCAGTTCTTC

abundance: many
j_gene: TRBJ2-1
v_gene: TRBV5-5
d_gene: TRBD1
CDR3aa: CASSSPGQSAYNEQFF
CDR3nt: TGTGCCAGCAGCTCTCCGGGACAGTCGGCCTACAATGAGCAGTTCTTC

abundance: many
j_gene: TRBJ1-6
v_gene: TRBV9
d_gene: .
CDR3aa: CASTRGQNSPLHF
CDR3nt: TGTGCCAGCACCCGTGGTCAGAATTCACCCCTCCACTTT

abundance: many
j_gene: TRBJ2-1
v_gene: TRBV2
d_gene: TRBD1
CDR3aa: CAKRDGTGLDEQFF
CDR3nt: TGTGCCAAAAGGGACGGGACAGGGCTAGATGAGCAGTTCTTC

abundance: many
j_gene: TRBJ2-2
v_gene: TRBV6-4
d_gene: .
CDR3aa: CASSDRDTGELFF
CDR3nt: TGTGCCAGCAGTGACAGGGACACCGGGGAGCTGTTTTTT

abundance: .
j_gene: TRBJ2-1
v_gene: TRBV7-7
d_gene: .
CDR3aa: CASSLDTYNEQFF
CDR3nt: TGTGCTAGCAGCTTAGACACCTACAATGAGCAGTTCTTC

abundance: few
j_gene: TRBJ2-7
v_gene: TRBV7-8
d_gene: .
CDR3aa: CASSLAVQYEQYF
CDR3nt: TGTGCCAGCAGCTTAGCGGTACAGTACGAGCAGTACTTC

abundance: .
j_gene: TRBJ2-1
v_gene: TRBV29-1
d_gene: .
CDR3aa: CSAEGQGAYNEQFF
CDR3nt: TGCAGCGCCGAAGGCCAGGGCGCCTACAATGAGCAGTTCTTC

abundance: few
j_gene: TRBJ2-5
v_gene: TRBV29-1
d_gene: .
CDR3aa: CSVQSGLETQYF
CDR3nt: TGCAGCGTTCAGTCCGGGTTGGAGACCCAGTACTTC

abundance: few
j_gene: TRBJ2-7
v_gene: TRBV29-1
d_gene: .
CDR3aa: CSVARRDEQYF
CDR3nt: TGCAGCGTTGCCCGCCGGGACGAGCAGTACTTC

abundance: many
j_gene: TRBJ2-1
v_gene: TRBV20-1
d_gene: .
CDR3aa: CSAREGLYNEQFF
CDR3nt: TGCAGTGCTAGAGAGGGACTTTACAATGAGCAGTTCTTC

abundance: many
j_gene: TRBJ1-5
v_gene: TRBV10-3
d_gene: .
CDR3aa: CAISEGGRDQPQHF
CDR3nt: TGTGCCATCAGTGAGGGGGGACGGGATCAGCCCCAGCATTTT

abundance: many
j_gene: TRBJ2-7
v_gene: TRBV7-6
d_gene: TRBD1
CDR3aa: CASSSGQGENEQYF
CDR3nt: TGTGCCAGCAGCTCGGGACAGGGTGAAAACGAGCAGTACTTC

abundance: many
j_gene: TRBJ1-4
v_gene: TRBV11-2
d_gene: .
CDR3aa: CASSPTHEKLFF
CDR3nt: TGTGCCAGCAGCCCGACCCATGAAAAACTGTTTTTT

abundance: many
j_gene: TRBJ2-5
v_gene: TRBV6-2/TRBV6-3
d_gene: TRBD1
CDR3aa: CASSEGQGPETQYF
CDR3nt: TGTGCCAGCAGCGAGGGACAGGGTCCCGAGACCCAGTACTTC

abundance: few
j_gene: TRBJ1-1
v_gene: TRBV6-5
d_gene: TRBD1
CDR3aa: CASSPQRGRTGATNTEAFF
CDR3nt: TGTGCCAGCAGCCCCCAAAGGGGTCGGACAGGGGCCACGAACACTGAAGCTTTCTTT

abundance: .
j_gene: TRBJ1-1
v_gene: TRBV4-3
d_gene: TRBD1
CDR3aa: CASSRYRGTEAFF
CDR3nt: TGCGCCAGCAGCCGATACAGGGGCACTGAAGCTTTCTTT

abundance: .
j_gene: TRBJ2-1
v_gene: TRBV12-3/TRBV12-4
d_gene: .
CDR3aa: CASSLAGGGLNEQFF
CDR3nt: TGTGCCAGCAGTTTAGCCGGGGGAGGCCTCAATGAGCAGTTCTTC

abundance: few
j_gene: TRBJ2-1
v_gene: TRBV29-1
d_gene: .
CDR3aa: CSVAGTHSYNEQFF
CDR3nt: TGCAGCGTCGCAGGGACTCATTCCTACAATGAGCAGTTCTTC

abundance: few
j_gene: TRBJ1-1
v_gene: TRBV28
d_gene: TRBD1
CDR3aa: CASRKTGGRTEAFF
CDR3nt: TGTGCCAGCAGGAAGACAGGGGGTCGCACTGAAGCTTTCTTT

abundance: many
j_gene: TRBJ1-5
v_gene: TRBV20-1
d_gene: .
CDR3aa: CSARRSDGHQPQHF
CDR3nt: TGCAGTGCTAGAAGGTCTGACGGTCATCAGCCCCAGCATTTT

abundance: few
j_gene: TRBJ2-3
v_gene: TRBV11-2
d_gene: TRBD2
CDR3aa: CASSLYGTSGTDTQYF
CDR3nt: TGTGCCAGCAGCTTGTACGGGACTAGCGGGACAGATACGCAGTATTTT

abundance: many
j_gene: TRBJ2-6
v_gene: TRBV7-2
d_gene: .
CDR3aa: CASSSQLGAGANVLTF
CDR3nt: TGTGCCAGCAGCTCCCAGCTCGGGGCTGGGGCCAACGTCCTGACTTTC

abundance: .
j_gene: TRBJ2-5
v_gene: TRBV12-2
d_gene: .
CDR3aa: CASRLKTRREETQYF
CDR3nt: TGTGCAAGTCGCTTAAAGACTAGGAGGGAAGAGACCCAGTACTTC

abundance: many
j_gene: TRBJ2-2
v_gene: TRBV6-5
d_gene: .
CDR3aa: CASSRATVRGGTGELFF
CDR3nt: TGTGCCAGCAGCCGAGCCACGGTCAGGGGAGGCACCGGGGAGCTGTTTTTT

abundance: .
j_gene: TRBJ2-1
v_gene: TRBV7-3
d_gene: .
CDR3aa: CASSLIGLGLKGEQFF
CDR3nt: TGTGCCAGCAGCTTAATCGGGCTAGGCCTGAAAGGTGAGCAGTTCTTC

abundance: .
j_gene: TRBJ2-3
v_gene: TRBV7-8
d_gene: .
CDR3aa: CASSLVRRGPGTDTQYF
CDR3nt: TGTGCCAGCAGCTTAGTTAGGCGCGGACCGGGGACAGATACGCAGTATTTT

abundance: many
j_gene: TRBJ1-5
v_gene: TRBV15
d_gene: .
CDR3aa: CATSRGQGVQPQHF
CDR3nt: TGTGCCACCAGCAGAGGGCAGGGAGTTCAGCCCCAGCATTTT

abundance: many
j_gene: TRBJ1-1
v_gene: TRBV11-3
d_gene: TRBD1
CDR3aa: CASRTGQPLNTEAFF
CDR3nt: TGTGCCAGCAGGACGGGACAGCCACTGAACACTGAAGCTTTCTTT

abundance: many
j_gene: TRBJ1-4
v_gene: TRBV29-1
d_gene: TRBD1
CDR3aa: CSVAPGTGKEKLFF
CDR3nt: TGCAGCGTTGCCCCGGGGACAGGGAAAGAAAAACTGTTTTTT